The clone carrying this T cell receptor (beta chain) appeared once. Other DNA sequences in the same sample also yield this CDR3. V was cut by 0 bases and J by 0 bases, with 5 bases left in between. This CDR3 is 14 amino acids long. CDR1 is LGHDT, CDR2 YNNKEL, per germline (reference sequence). The data stem from a study of blood T cell repertoires in COVID-19. Study context: The cDNA or gDNA used as material had been derived from T cells, B-cell-depleted T cells, or PBMCs.

Source study methods: Estimated nucleated cell counts came from reference gene primer amplification. Clones were read by immunoSEQ multiplex PCR, and TCRdb kept only the in-frame ones, dropping some. V, J and clone size are taken as reported in that table, and D and trimming were inferred from the DNA itself. This table holds a few hundred thousand clones, 75% to 90% found once. What was sequenced was peripheral blood. This receptor was identified in a woman aged 40 to 49 who had recovered from COVID-19. The rearrangement joins TRBV3-1 (or the pseudogene TRBV3-2) to TRBJ1-1, with D unclear. The CDR3 here is CASSQESLNTEAFF. CDR3 coding DNA: TGTGCCAGCAGCCAAGAATCTCTGAACACTGAAGCTTTCTTT.